The TCR beta chain under discussion was sequenced for a study of Ad26.COV2.S vaccination and SARS-CoV-2 variants. The assay was immunoSEQ multiplex PCR, and TCRdb's table has in-frame clones only and misses some. The sample records hundreds of thousands of clones, 89% being singletons. Treatment reported: 19 received Ad26.COV2.S at low or high dose, single or two shots; 5 received placebo; per-sample allocation not given. Collection of the samples took place on day 63 after the first injection of vaccine or placebo. This person who donated was an adult of 18-55 years in Boston. This CDR3 comprises 14 residues. V was trimmed by 3 bases and J by 6 bases, leaving 15 bases between them. Germline V lookup: CDR1 DFQATT, CDR2 SNEGSKA (reference sequence).

The gene calls are TRBV20-1 and TRBJ2-1; D unresolved. The sequences come from peripheral blood, collected in a trial of Ad26.COV2.S vaccine versus placebo. The receptor was derived from a person aged 18 to 65 who received the Ad26.COV2.S COVID-19 vaccine or a placebo. CDR3 amino acids: CSASRGLISNEQFF. CDR3 in DNA: TGCAGTGCTAGTCGCGGTTTGATTTCCAATGAGCAGTTCTTC.